This T cell receptor beta chain was found in a study of cytomegalovirus exposure and HLA in healthy donors. The V gene's germline CDR1 is GTSNPN and CDR2 SVGIG (reference sequence). The CDR3 is made up of 12 amino acids. Trimming shortened V by 2 bases and J by 8 bases, and 9 bases separated the two germline ends. Overall study results and limits: Later, an analysis showed that TCR beta chains associated with HLA were more clonally expanded than others that were equally common. Among the most significant clusters, several appeared linked to common viral pathogens in a later analysis.

Researchers ran the PCR with 60 Vbeta and 13 Jbeta primers. Repertoires were generated with immunoSEQ multiplex PCR, while TCRdb's copy carries only in-frame clones and drops some. Of roughly 70,000 clones in the sample, 70% to 80% were seen once. By sample share, this clone is medium-sized. Its target is unknown. The receptor comes from a man aged 50 to 60 in good health and CMV-seronegative. This sequence joins TRBV30 and TRBJ2-2, with D unclear. The sample comprised PBMCs. CDR3 sequence reads: CAWSKPEGELFF. The CDR3 nucleotides read TGTGCCTGGAGTAAGCCGGAGGGGGAGCTGTTTTTT.